This T cell receptor (beta chain) was obtained from a study of blood T cell repertoires in COVID-19. Study as a whole: Nucleic acid was either cDNA or gDNA, and it came from T cells, B-cell-depleted T cells, or PBMCs.

The CDR3 contains 15 residues. CDR1 and CDR2 (germline): MGHRA, YSYEKL. V lost 4 bases and J lost 0; bases outside the gene matches: 1. Clones were read by immunoSEQ multiplex PCR, and TCRdb kept only the in-frame ones, dropping some. The repertoire holds about 130,000 clones, over 75% seen once, with approximately 3.3% in the top ten. The sequence was collected from a woman aged 55-69 years with acute or convalescent COVID-19. Specimen: peripheral blood. This chain links TRBV4-1 with TRBJ2-2; 8 bases match TRBD2. CDR3 bases: TGCGCCAGCAGCCGGGGACTAGCGAACACCGGGGAGCTGTTTTTT. It codes for CASSRGLANTGELFF.